This T cell receptor (beta chain) appears in the sequencing data of a study of T-cell reconstitution after alpha-beta-depleted transplantation in children (dated by TCRdb to 2016 to 2017). Regarding the study in general: T-cell immune reconstitution after TCRalphabeta/CD19-depleted allogeneic hematopoietic cell transplantation in children was quantitatively tracked in the study by means of TCR repertoire profiling.

Receptors were amplified or captured by PCR. The sequencing machine was an Illumina HiSeq 2500. Molecular barcoding was employed in the preparation of TCR libraries, with unique molecular identifiers being used to normalize TCRbeta repertoire quantification. In-frame beta chains were kept once TCRdb had trimmed the public reads at Q25 with fastp and called clones with MiXCR. Each CDR3 protein appears once, grouped with its most common genes and DNA. The sample yields about half a million distinct CDR3 sequences; around an eighth were counted once. Jointly, the top ten make up 4.5% to 6% of the sample. This clonotype was recorded a few times. Its antigen target is currently unknown. Base qualities are not provided; no much larger clone lies one nucleotide away. CDR1 and CDR2 are read off the germline V gene as MRHNA and SNTAGT. V trim: 6 bases; J trim: 4 bases; unmatched bases: 12. The CDR3, from cysteine to phenylalanine, totals 16 residues. Here the CDR3 DNA is all that survives: 48 bases in frame from base 1.

This clonotype was obtained from a human donor who donated a stem cell graft to a child with combined immunodeficiency. The sequence links TRBV6-4 to TRBJ2-3, with 8 bases in between that match TRBD2. The sequencing used PBMCs from the stem cell graft donor, collected from the stem cell graft. The DNA sequence is as follows: TGTGCCAGCAGCGACAGTCCCAGCGGGGGAGCAGATACGCAGTATTTT. This codes for CASSDSPSGGADTQYF.